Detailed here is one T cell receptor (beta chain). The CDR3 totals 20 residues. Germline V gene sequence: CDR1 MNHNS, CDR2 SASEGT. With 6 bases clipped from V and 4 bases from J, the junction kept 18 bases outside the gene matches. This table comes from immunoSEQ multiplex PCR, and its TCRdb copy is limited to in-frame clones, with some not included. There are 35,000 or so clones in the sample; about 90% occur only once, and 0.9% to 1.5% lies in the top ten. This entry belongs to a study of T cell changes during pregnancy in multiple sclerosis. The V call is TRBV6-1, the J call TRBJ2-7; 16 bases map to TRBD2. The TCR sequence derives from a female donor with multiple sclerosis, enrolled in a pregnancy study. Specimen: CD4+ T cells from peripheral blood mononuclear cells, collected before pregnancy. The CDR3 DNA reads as TGTGCCAGCAGCGAATTGACGAAGGGACTAGCGGGAGGGCCTTATTACGAGCAGTACTTC. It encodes CASSELTKGLAGGPYYEQYF.